This entry lists 15 T cell receptor beta chains sequenced from one sample in a study of cytomegalovirus exposure and HLA in healthy donors. The PCR employed 60 Vbeta primers together with 13 Jbeta primers. Assay used: immunoSEQ multiplex PCR; TCRdb lists only in-frame clones, some missing. The sample yields 160,000 or so clones, 79% seen once. Sequenced input: PBMCs. Receptor source: a man aged 35-49 years in good health and CMV-seronegative.

Details on this clone: Other DNA variants within this sample encode the same CDR3. The chain uses TRBV5-4 and TRBJ2-7, with TRBD2 matching 7 bases. The CDR3 contains 14 residues. J lost 2 bases, V lost 0 bases, and 2 bases had no gene match. Germline V gene lookup returns CDR1 SGHNT and CDR2 YYREEE (reference sequence). CDR3: CASSLEAGAYEQYF. As DNA, the CDR3 is TGTGCCAGCAGCTTGGAGGCGGGAGCCTACGAGCAGTACTTC.

This clone appeared once. The rearrangement joins TRBV14 to TRBJ2-5; tentatively, D is TRBD1 (5 bases). V lost 8 bases and J lost 0, with 16 bases in between. The germline CDR1 and CDR2 sequences are SGHDN and FVKESK. This CDR3 has 15 amino acids. The CDR3, as DNA: TGTGCCAGCGCGTCGACAGCGACGTACCAAGAGACCCAGTACTTC. This encodes CASASTATYQETQYF.

CDR3 DNA: TGTGCCAGCAGTTTACCGGGTACCTACGAGCAGTACTTC. It yields the protein CASSLPGTYEQYF. This chain connects TRBV28 to TRBJ2-7; D is unclear. Trimming shortened V by 2 bases and J by 2 bases, and 7 bases separated the two germline ends. Germline values: CDR1 MDHEN, CDR2 SYDVKM. The length of the CDR3 is 13 residues.

V is TRBV11-2 and J is TRBJ2-7; possibly TRBD1 for D (5 bases). Deletions cut 5 bases from V and 1 base from J, with 12 bases between. Germline V gene data show CDR1 as SGHAT and CDR2 as FQNNGV. The CDR3 extends over 14 amino acids. The CDR3 here is CASSEWGPSYEQYF. The DNA of the CDR3 is TGTGCCAGCAGCGAATGGGGCCCTTCCTACGAGCAGTACTTC.

The chain carries TRBV25-1 and TRBJ2-7, with 9 bases aligning to TRBD1. V lost 6 bases and J lost 6; bases outside the gene matches: 6. CDR3 length equals 13 residues. The germline V gene encodes CDR1 MGHDK and CDR2 SYGVNS. As DNA, the CDR3 is TGTGCCAGCAGGGCGACAGGGGGTGGCGAGCAGTACTTC. Translated, it gives CASRATGGGEQYF.

The chain links TRBV15 to TRBJ2-2; 9 bases fit TRBD1. V shed 2 bases and J 3 bases; nucleotides not matched to a gene: 4. Germline loops: CDR1 LNHNV, CDR2 YYDKDF (reference sequence). There are 16 residues in the CDR3. In DNA, the CDR3 is TGTGCCACCAGCAGATTCCGGGACAGGGACACCGGGGAGCTGTTTTTT. Amino acids: CATSRFRDRDTGELFF.

This clone appeared a single time. This chain links TRBV6-1 with TRBJ2-7; weak D call: TRBD2 (7 bases). V was shortened by 2 bases and J by 1 base, with 24 bases between the two germline ends. The CDR3 sequence is 19 residues long. Per germline, CDR1 MNHNS and CDR2 SASEGT. The CDR3 nucleotides read TGTGCCAGCAGTGAAAGTAGGGGAGGGGGGTACCCGCCTTCCTACGAGCAGTACTTC. It is translated as CASSESRGGGYPPSYEQYF.

The chain is built from TRBV6-1 and TRBJ1-1, with a weak D call TRBD1 (5 bases). V was cut by 1 base and J by 0 bases, with 12 bases left in between. The CDR3 extends over 16 amino acids. Germline V CDR1 and CDR2: MNHNS, SASEGT. The CDR3 loop is CASSEDWGRVNTEAFF. The CDR3, as DNA: TGTGCCAGCAGTGAAGATTGGGGCAGGGTGAACACTGAAGCTTTCTTT.

The chain combines TRBV19 with TRBJ2-5; maybe TRBD1 (6 bases). Trimming took off 8 bases at V and 1 base at J, with 20 bases between the two ends. Germline CDR1 LNHDA, CDR2 SQIVND (reference sequence). This CDR3 contains 16 residues. CDR3 loop: CASLPIQGRPQETQYF. Written as DNA, the CDR3 is TGTGCCAGTCTTCCTATACAGGGCCGCCCCCAAGAGACCCAGTACTTC. Full variable domain (missing parts from reference TRBV19 and TRBJ2-5): DGGITQSPKYLFRKEGQNVTLSCEQNLNHDAMYWYRQDPGQGLRLIYYSQIVNDFQKGDIAEGYSVSREKKESFPLTVTSAQKNPTAFYLCASLPIQGRPQETQYFGPGTRLLVL.

The chain couples TRBV7-2 to TRBJ1-2, with unresolved D. Deletions cut 1 base from V and 4 bases from J, with 7 bases between. The CDR3 loop spans 13 amino acids. The germline V gene has CDR1 SGHTA and CDR2 FQGNSA. CDR3 nucleotides: TGTGCCAGCAGCTTAGGGGCGGGCTATGGCTACACCTTC. Encoded protein: CASSLGAGYGYTF. Filled out from reference TRBV7-2 and TRBJ1-2, the complete variable domain reads GAGVSQSPSNKVTEKGKDVELRCDPISGHTALYWYRQSLGQGLEFLIYFQGNSAPDKSGLPSDRFSAERTGGSVSTLTIQRTQQEDSAVYLCASSLGAGYGYTFGSGTRLTVV.

This sequence joins TRBV28 and TRBJ2-1; D is perhaps TRBD1 (6 bases). Per germline, CDR1 MDHEN and CDR2 SYDVKM. The CDR3 has 12 amino acids. The CDR3 nucleotides are TGTGTAACAGGGAGCTCCTACAATGAGCAGTTCTTC. It specifies CVTGSSYNEQFF.

This clone was detected a few times. The rearrangement uses TRBV6-6 and TRBJ2-3; perhaps TRBD2 as D (5 bases). V dropped 2 bases and J dropped 3 bases, with 12 bases sitting between them. From germline, CDR1 is MNHNY and CDR2 SVGAGI (reference sequence). The CDR3 runs to 15 residues. CDR3 loop: CASSYQGRGTDTQYF. As DNA, the CDR3 is TGTGCCAGCAGTTACCAAGGCCGGGGTACAGATACGCAGTATTTT.

The chain uses TRBV15 and TRBJ2-4; 10 nucleotides align to TRBD2. With V trimmed by 2 bases and J by 6 bases, 10 bases remained unmatched. The CDR3 spans 17 residues. Looked up from germline, CDR1 is LNHNV and CDR2 is YYDKDF (reference sequence). The CDR3 sequence: CATSRWFSGRAVNIQYF. The CDR3 nucleotides are TGTGCCACCAGCAGATGGTTCAGCGGGAGGGCCGTAAACATTCAGTACTTC. The full variable domain, its missing parts supplied by reference TRBV15 and TRBJ2-4, is DAMVIQNPRYQVTQFGKPVTLSCSQTLNHNVMYWYQQKSSQAPKLLFHYYDKDFNNEADTPDNFQSRRPNTSFCFLDIRSPGLGDTAMYLCATSRWFSGRAVNIQYFGAGTRLSVL.

A few counts support this clone. V is TRBV10-3 and J is TRBJ2-7; D gene ambiguous. The germline gives CDR1 ENHRY, CDR2 SYGVKD. There are 14 residues in the CDR3. Deletions cut 10 bases from V and 1 base from J, with 17 bases between. In DNA, the CDR3 is TGTGCCACCCAGCAGGATAGTGCATCCTACGAGCAGTACTTC. The encoded protein is CATQQDSASYEQYF.

This clone appeared many times. The genes are TRBV5-4 and TRBJ2-7; TRBD1 aligns across 7 bases. The germline gives CDR1 SGHNT, CDR2 YYREEE (reference sequence). Trimming cost V 4 bases and J 5 bases; bases outside gene matches: 27. CDR3 length: 20 residues. DNA of the CDR3: TGTGCCAGCAGCCGACTTGAGCTTCGGACAATACAGGGGATGTGGAACGAGCAGTACTTC. Its protein product is CASSRLELRTIQGMWNEQYF.